These 22 T cell receptor beta chains share one sample of origin, sequenced in a study of blood T cell repertoires in COVID-19. The table came from immunoSEQ multiplex PCR; TCRdb's copy has only in-frame clones and leaves some out. The sample lists 160,000 or so clones; approximately 93% were seen once. The sequenced sample consisted of peripheral blood. These receptors all stem from a woman aged 60-75 years with COVID-19, enrolled during active disease.

This sequence joins TRBV7-8 and TRBJ1-3, with 7 bases identical to TRBD1. Germline V gene lookup returns CDR1 SGHVS and CDR2 FQNEAQ. This CDR3 is built from 17 residues. V lost 0 bases to trimming and J lost 1 base; unmatched junction nucleotides: 6. CDR3 nucleotide sequence: TGTGCCAGCAGCTTAGCTCCCTCCAGGGGGTCTGGAAACACCATATATTTT. Translating gives CASSLAPSRGSGNTIYF.

The rearrangement links TRBV4-1 to TRBJ2-1, with D perhaps matching TRBD2 (6 bases). The CDR3 has 12 amino acids. CDR1 and CDR2 from the germline V gene are MGHRA and YSYEKL. V was pared by 4 bases and J by 8 bases, with 9 bases between. The CDR3 sequence: CASSLEGYEQFF. The CDR3 region has the DNA TGCGCCAGCAGCCTGGAGGGTTATGAGCAGTTCTTC.

The count of this clone is one. This chain links TRBV4-2 with TRBJ1-1, with 8 nucleotides matching TRBD1. V lost 2 bases and J lost 1; bases outside the gene matches: 6. This CDR3 has 16 amino acids. Germline lookup yields CDR1 LGHNA and CDR2 YNFKEQ. The chain's CDR3 is CASSQLTTGENTEAFF. The CDR3 DNA sequence: TGTGCCAGCAGCCAACTCACGACAGGGGAGAACACTGAAGCTTTCTTT.

This chain links TRBV5-1 with TRBJ1-3, with 7 bases aligning to TRBD1. This CDR3 has 16 amino acids. J lost 3 bases, V lost 4 bases, and 10 bases had no gene match. The germline V gene has CDR1 SGHRS and CDR2 YFSETQ. CDR3 sequence: CASSNDRAIRGNTIYF. CDR3 nucleotides: TGCGCCAGCAGCAACGACAGGGCAATACGTGGAAACACCATATATTTT.

The chain has TRBV5-5 and TRBJ1-1; D perhaps matches TRBD1 (6 bases). CDR3 length equals 13 residues. Trimming shortened V by 1 base and J by 3 bases, and 7 bases separated the two germline ends. Germline V gene sequence: CDR1 SGHKS, CDR2 YYEKEE (reference sequence). CDR3 sequence reads: CASSLNRDTEAFF. The CDR3 nucleotides are TGTGCCAGCAGCTTGAACAGGGACACTGAAGCTTTCTTT.

V and J are TRBV29-1 and TRBJ2-2; 7 positions match TRBD1. The germline CDR1 and CDR2 sequences are SQVTM and ANQGSEA. Losses at the gene ends were 7 bases for V and 1 base for J; bases not matched to a gene: 9. The CDR3 sequence is 15 residues long. The CDR3 sequence: CSAMGQLQNTGELFF. DNA for the CDR3: TGCAGCGCCATGGGACAGCTCCAGAACACCGGGGAGCTGTTTTTT.

The chain links TRBV7-9 to TRBJ2-2; 7 nucleotides line up with TRBD1. Germline trimming cut 7 bases from V and 4 bases from J; bases unmatched to any gene: 9. Germline V gives CDR1 SEHNR, CDR2 FQNEAQ (reference sequence). The CDR3 totals 15 residues. In DNA, the CDR3 is TGTGCCAGCAATAACAGGGGAAGGGGCACCGGGGAGCTGTTTTTT. Amino acid sequence: CASNNRGRGTGELFF.

V usage is TRBV25-1 and J usage is TRBJ1-4, with a possible D match to TRBD1 (5 bases). The CDR3 sequence is 13 residues long. CDR1 is MGHDK, CDR2 SYGVNS, per germline. The ends were cut back, 7 bases at V and 7 bases at J, with 13 bases in the middle. The CDR3 region is CASNGRVGEKLFF. The CDR3, as DNA: TGTGCCAGCAATGGCAGGGTGGGTGAAAAACTGTTTTTT.

This chain joins TRBV7-3 and TRBJ2-3; maybe TRBD1 (6 bases). This CDR3 is built from 14 residues. Germline loops: CDR1 SGHTA, CDR2 FQGTGA. Trimming shortened V by 5 bases and J by 4 bases, and 13 bases separated the two germline ends. Written as DNA, the CDR3 is TGTGCCAGCAGCAAGGCCCCAGGGGCAGATACGCAGTATTTT. Residues: CASSKAPGADTQYF.

The chain recombines TRBV2 with TRBJ1-5; D is uncertain. The germline CDR1 and CDR2 sequences are SNHLY and FYNNEI. V shed 8 bases and J shed 7 bases, with 15 bases lying between them. The CDR3 length is 13 residues. The CDR3 region has the DNA TGTGCCAGCGGGGAGGACTTGGGCCAGCCCCAGCATTTT. This gives the protein CASGEDLGQPQHF.

The chain carries TRBV29-1 and TRBJ2-7; D is possibly TRBD1 (6 bases). CDR3 size: 11 residues. V was clipped by 4 bases and J by 7 bases, with 11 bases between them. CDR1 SQVTM and CDR2 ANQGSEA come from the germline V gene. The CDR3 sequence is CSVVRGGEQYF. DNA for the CDR3: TGCAGCGTTGTCAGGGGCGGGGAGCAGTACTTC.

This clone was observed a few times. V usage is TRBV6-2 or TRBV6-3 and J usage is TRBJ1-5; D is perhaps TRBD1 (6 bases). Trimming left V 2 bases short and J 15 bases short, with 11 bases between. The CDR3 is 11 amino acids. The germline V gene has CDR1 MNHEY and CDR2 SVGEGT. The CDR3 DNA is TGTGCCAGCAGTTACCCCGGACAGCGGCATTTT. The encoded protein is CASSYPGQRHF.

V is TRBV5-1 and J is TRBJ2-5; tentatively, D is TRBD2 (6 bases). V was shortened by 2 bases and J by 3 bases, with 23 bases between the two germline ends. This CDR3 contains 18 residues. CDR1 is SGHRS, CDR2 YFSETQ, per germline. CDR3 coding DNA: TGCGCCAGCAGCTTTTCCCCTAAGGCGGGGAAGCAGAAAGAGACCCAGTACTTC. Amino acid sequence: CASSFSPKAGKQKETQYF.

J is TRBJ1-4 and V is TRBV5-1; TRBD1 matches at 9 bases. The length of the CDR3 is 13 residues. The germline V gene encodes CDR1 SGHRS and CDR2 YFSETQ. Trimming at V came to 4 bases and at J to 14 bases, leaving 9 bases not matched to a gene. CDR3 nucleotide sequence: TGCGCCAGCAGCCCGGAACCCACAGGGGGCCTGTTTTTT. This codes for CASSPEPTGGLFF.

The rearrangement uses TRBV10-3 and TRBJ2-1; perhaps TRBD1 as D (6 bases). Trimming stripped 3 bases from V and 8 bases from J, with 11 bases between. Germline lookup yields CDR1 ENHRY and CDR2 SYGVKD. CDR3 length: 13 residues. CDR3 coding DNA: TGTGCCATCAGTGAATCAGGGGCGGATGAGCAGTTCTTC. Translating gives CAISESGADEQFF.

The gene calls are TRBV2 and TRBJ2-2; TRBD2 matches at 10 bases. This CDR3 has 18 amino acids. CDR1 is SNHLY and CDR2 is FYNNEI in the germline V gene. V was pared by 9 bases and J by 0 bases, with 13 bases of the junction left unmatched. The CDR3 here is CARRVGSGGSSNTGELFF. The CDR3 DNA reads TGTGCCAGACGGGTGGGTAGCGGGGGGTCCTCGAACACCGGGGAGCTGTTTTTT.

V and J are TRBV7-7 and TRBJ2-1, with a possible D match to TRBD1 (6 bases). Trimming removed 5 bases from V and 5 bases from J, with 16 bases in between. The CDR3 spans 15 residues. CDR1 and CDR2 from the germline V gene are SSHAT and FNYEAQ (reference sequence). DNA for the CDR3: TGTGCCAGCAGCACAGGCAGGGGAAGGGACAATGAGCAGTTCTTC. This translates into CASSTGRGRDNEQFF.

This clone was recorded once. This chain links TRBV7-2 with TRBJ1-4, with 7 bases identical to TRBD1. Per the germline V gene, CDR1 is SGHTA and CDR2 is FQGNSA. The CDR3 is made up of 15 amino acids. Losses at the gene ends were 5 bases for V and 7 bases for J; bases not matched to a gene: 10. The DNA for the CDR3 is TGTGCCAGCAGCCTAAGGGGGCGCGGAGGTGAAAAACTGTTTTTT. It specifies CASSLRGRGGEKLFF.

This chain links TRBV10-3 with TRBJ1-1; 7 nucleotides line up with TRBD1. This CDR3 has 14 amino acids. V lost 6 bases to trimming and J lost 2 bases; unmatched junction nucleotides: 6. CDR1 and CDR2 (germline): ENHRY, SYGVKD. The CDR3 sequence is CAIRTTGDNTEAFF. CDR3 bases: TGTGCCATCAGGACAACAGGGGATAACACTGAAGCTTTCTTT.

V usage is TRBV28 and J usage is TRBJ2-6; the D gene is possibly TRBD2 (5 bases). Trimming stripped 6 bases from V and 3 bases from J, with 15 bases between. The CDR3 has 16 amino acids. Germline V gives CDR1 MDHEN, CDR2 SYDVKM. The CDR3 is CASSRIGESGANVLTF. CDR3 sequence (DNA): TGTGCCAGCAGCCGTATCGGGGAAAGTGGGGCCAACGTCCTGACTTTC.

In its sample, this clone was seen once. The chain uses TRBV7-3 and TRBJ1-2; 7 nucleotides agree with TRBD1. Germline trimming cut 5 bases from V and 4 bases from J; bases unmatched to any gene: 10. CDR3 size: 15 residues. Germline V CDR1 and CDR2: SGHTA, FQGTGA. The DNA for the CDR3 is TGTGCCAGCAGCCCGAACCCCGGGACAGTCTATGGCTACACCTTC. Protein: CASSPNPGTVYGYTF.

The V gene is TRBV18, the J gene TRBJ2-7; 8 nucleotides agree with TRBD1. The CDR3 is 17 residues long. The ends lost 0 bases at V and 2 bases at J; junction bases unmatched: 9. Germline values: CDR1 KGHSH, CDR2 LQKENI. DNA of the CDR3: TGTGCCAGCTCACCACCACCAGGGGGCAGAGGGGCCTACGAGCAGTACTTC. It yields the protein CASSPPPGGRGAYEQYF.